This is a list of T cell receptor beta chains from one sample in a study of shared clonotypes between healthy human individuals. The method was immunoSEQ multiplex PCR; TCRdb's version includes in-frame clones alone and lacks a portion of them. Counted here are about 730,000 clones, roughly 72% occurring once; the ten biggest clones make up under 2%. Sequenced: memory CD4+ T cells sorted from blood. The receptors were gathered from a woman aged 25 to 39 in good health. The CDR3 runs from the conserved cysteine through the conserved F or W. A D gene is named only where the DNA matches it firmly. Rows may omit the clone size; those that give it use once, few, many or a size class.

v_gene: TRBV5-1
abundance: NA
d_gene: NA
j_gene: TRBJ2-1
CDR3aa: CASSSAGTIYNEQFF
CDR3nt: TGCGCCAGCAGCTCAGCCGGGACCATCTACAATGAGCAGTTCTTC

v_gene: TRBV5-1
abundance: few
d_gene: NA
j_gene: TRBJ1-2
CDR3aa: CASSLVGGAFDGYTF
CDR3nt: TGCGCCAGCAGCTTGGTCGGGGGCGCGTTTGATGGCTACACCTTC

v_gene: TRBV7-3
abundance: NA
d_gene: TRBD2
j_gene: TRBJ2-5
CDR3aa: CASRRTSQETQYF
CDR3nt: TGTGCCAGCAGACGGACTAGTCAAGAGACCCAGTACTTC

v_gene: TRBV12-5
abundance: NA
d_gene: TRBD2
j_gene: TRBJ2-2
CDR3aa: CASGLVLAGVTGELFF
CDR3nt: TGTGCTAGTGGTTTGGTACTGGCGGGAGTTACCGGGGAGCTGTTTTTT

v_gene: TRBV27
abundance: NA
d_gene: TRBD1
j_gene: TRBJ1-1
CDR3aa: CASSPGQGWTEAFF
CDR3nt: TGTGCCAGCAGTCCGGGACAGGGTTGGACTGAAGCTTTCTTT

v_gene: TRBV18
abundance: NA
d_gene: TRBD1
j_gene: TRBJ2-7
CDR3aa: CASSPSGGQIHEQYF
CDR3nt: TGTGCCAGCTCACCGTCAGGGGGCCAAATCCACGAGCAGTACTTC

v_gene: TRBV7-2
abundance: NA
d_gene: TRBD2
j_gene: TRBJ2-1
CDR3aa: CASSLRAQTSGTYNEQFF
CDR3nt: TGTGCCAGCAGCTTGAGGGCTCAAACTAGCGGGACCTACAATGAGCAGTTCTTC

v_gene: TRBV5-4
abundance: NA
d_gene: NA
j_gene: TRBJ1-2
CDR3aa: CASSGDTNYGYTF
CDR3nt: TGTGCCAGCAGCGGGGACACCAACTATGGCTACACCTTC

v_gene: TRBV6-4
abundance: few
d_gene: TRBD1
j_gene: TRBJ1-5
CDR3aa: CASSAGTGGQPQHF
CDR3nt: TGTGCCAGCAGTGCCGGGACAGGGGGTCAGCCCCAGCATTTT

v_gene: TRBV15
abundance: many
d_gene: TRBD2
j_gene: TRBJ2-2
CDR3aa: CATSRGASGRGFTGELFF
CDR3nt: TGTGCCACCAGCAGAGGAGCTAGCGGGAGGGGATTCACCGGGGAGCTGTTTTTT

v_gene: TRBV5-1
abundance: NA
d_gene: TRBD1
j_gene: TRBJ1-4
CDR3aa: CASSLAGQGFQKLFF
CDR3nt: TGCGCCAGCAGCTTGGCGGGACAGGGATTTCAAAAACTGTTTTTT

v_gene: TRBV5-1
abundance: NA
d_gene: NA
j_gene: TRBJ2-5
CDR3aa: CASSQGTRDRETQYF
CDR3nt: TGCGCCAGCAGCCAGGGGACTAGGGACAGGGAGACCCAGTACTTC

v_gene: TRBV28
abundance: NA
d_gene: NA
j_gene: TRBJ1-5
CDR3aa: CASSFQGAFNQPQHF
CDR3nt: TGTGCCAGCAGTTTTCAGGGCGCCTTCAATCAGCCCCAGCATTTT

v_gene: TRBV5-1
abundance: NA
d_gene: TRBD1
j_gene: TRBJ2-7
CDR3aa: CASGAVGQGFHEQYF
CDR3nt: TGCGCCAGCGGGGCGGTCGGACAGGGGTTCCACGAGCAGTACTTC

v_gene: TRBV12-2
abundance: NA
d_gene: NA
j_gene: TRBJ1-1
CDR3aa: CASRSETGPRNTEAFF
CDR3nt: TGTGCAAGTCGCTCGGAAACGGGACCCAGGAACACTGAAGCTTTCTTT

v_gene: TRBV28
abundance: NA
d_gene: NA
j_gene: TRBJ1-2
CDR3aa: CAIATDSGYTF
CDR3nt: TGTGCCATAGCGACAGACTCTGGCTACACCTTC

v_gene: TRBV7-9
abundance: NA
d_gene: TRBD1
j_gene: TRBJ2-2
CDR3aa: CASSTDRGGPNTGELFF
CDR3nt: TGTGCCAGCAGCACCGACAGGGGGGGACCAAACACCGGGGAGCTGTTTTTT

v_gene: TRBV7-3
abundance: NA
d_gene: TRBD1
j_gene: TRBJ2-1
CDR3aa: CASSPQGAVSYNEQFF
CDR3nt: TGTGCCAGCAGCCCCCAGGGGGCGGTCTCCTACAATGAGCAGTTCTTC

v_gene: TRBV10-3
abundance: once
d_gene: NA
j_gene: TRBJ2-7
CDR3aa: CAISRPGVENYEQYF
CDR3nt: TGTGCCATCAGCCGGCCAGGGGTAGAGAACTACGAGCAGTACTTC

v_gene: TRBV11-1
abundance: NA
d_gene: TRBD2
j_gene: TRBJ2-5
CDR3aa: CASSYWTSGQETQYF
CDR3nt: TGTGCCAGCAGCTACTGGACTAGCGGACAAGAGACCCAGTACTTC

v_gene: TRBV30
abundance: NA
d_gene: NA
j_gene: TRBJ2-7
CDR3aa: CAWSEGGSYEQYF
CDR3nt: TGTGCCTGGAGTGAAGGGGGCTCCTACGAGCAGTACTTC

v_gene: TRBV2
abundance: NA
d_gene: NA
j_gene: TRBJ1-2
CDR3aa: CASSYQTDANYGYTF
CDR3nt: TGTGCCAGCAGTTACCAGACAGATGCTAACTATGGCTACACCTTC

v_gene: TRBV7-3
abundance: NA
d_gene: NA
j_gene: TRBJ2-7
CDR3aa: CASSRYSEQYF
CDR3nt: TGTGCCAGCAGCCGTTACAGCGAGCAGTACTTC

v_gene: TRBV7-9
abundance: NA
d_gene: NA
j_gene: TRBJ2-1
CDR3aa: CASSFAPGGPGYNEQFF
CDR3nt: TGTGCCAGCAGCTTTGCCCCAGGCGGGCCCGGTTACAATGAGCAGTTCTTC

v_gene: TRBV15
abundance: few
d_gene: TRBD1
j_gene: TRBJ1-1
CDR3aa: CATSSKTGGNTEAFF
CDR3nt: TGTGCCACCAGCAGCAAAACAGGGGGCAACACTGAAGCTTTCTTT

v_gene: TRBV6-1
abundance: many
d_gene: TRBD1
j_gene: TRBJ2-1
CDR3aa: CASSGRQGAINNEQFF
CDR3nt: TGTGCCAGCAGTGGTCGACAGGGGGCAATTAACAATGAGCAGTTCTTC

v_gene: TRBV14
abundance: few
d_gene: TRBD1
j_gene: TRBJ1-2
CDR3aa: CASSQDDRVGYGYTF
CDR3nt: TGTGCCAGCAGCCAAGATGACAGGGTGGGCTATGGCTACACCTTC

v_gene: TRBV7-9
abundance: NA
d_gene: NA
j_gene: TRBJ1-5
CDR3aa: CASSSRQANQPQHF
CDR3nt: TGTGCCAGCAGCTCCCGACAAGCAAATCAGCCCCAGCATTTT

v_gene: TRBV2
abundance: once
d_gene: TRBD1
j_gene: TRBJ2-7
CDR3aa: CASSERDSLSGEQYF
CDR3nt: TGTGCCAGCAGTGAACGGGACAGTCTTTCTGGTGAGCAGTACTTC

v_gene: TRBV7-2
abundance: NA
d_gene: NA
j_gene: TRBJ2-3
CDR3aa: CASSFEPGPIHPQYF
CDR3nt: TGTGCCAGCAGCTTCGAGCCGGGACCCATCCATCCGCAGTATTTT

v_gene: TRBV7-5
abundance: few
d_gene: NA
j_gene: TRBJ2-6
CDR3aa: CVRIPSQGEGANVLTF
CDR3nt: TGTGTCAGAATTCCCTCACAGGGTGAAGGGGCCAACGTCCTGACTTTC

v_gene: TRBV5-4
abundance: NA
d_gene: NA
j_gene: TRBJ1-1
CDR3aa: CASSLGSRMTTEAFF
CDR3nt: TGTGCCAGCAGCTTGGGGTCGCGGATGACAACTGAAGCTTTCTTT

v_gene: TRBV19
abundance: NA
d_gene: TRBD1
j_gene: TRBJ2-5
CDR3aa: CASSDGAGGQTQYF
CDR3nt: TGTGCCAGTAGTGATGGGGCAGGGGGACAGACCCAGTACTTC

v_gene: TRBV4-2
abundance: NA
d_gene: TRBD1
j_gene: TRBJ2-7
CDR3aa: CASSPRTGNEQYF
CDR3nt: TGTGCCAGCAGCCCACGGACAGGGAACGAGCAGTACTTC

v_gene: TRBV6-5
abundance: many
d_gene: NA
j_gene: TRBJ2-7
CDR3aa: CASRSGDYEQYF
CDR3nt: TGTGCCAGCAGATCGGGAGACTACGAGCAGTACTTC

v_gene: TRBV27
abundance: few
d_gene: NA
j_gene: TRBJ2-7
CDR3aa: CASRLKDSYEQYF
CDR3nt: TGTGCCAGCAGGTTGAAGGACAGCTACGAGCAGTACTTC

v_gene: TRBV7-8
abundance: NA
d_gene: NA
j_gene: TRBJ1-4
CDR3aa: CASSAAWQGGNEKLFF
CDR3nt: TGTGCCAGCAGCGCCGCCTGGCAGGGCGGGAATGAAAAACTGTTTTTT

v_gene: TRBV27
abundance: NA
d_gene: NA
j_gene: TRBJ2-5
CDR3aa: CASSPGPQGGPQYF
CDR3nt: TGTGCCAGCAGCCCCGGGCCGCAGGGTGGCCCCCAGTACTTC

v_gene: TRBV9
abundance: once
d_gene: NA
j_gene: TRBJ2-3
CDR3aa: CASSGEWGTDTQYF
CDR3nt: TGTGCCAGCAGCGGGGAGTGGGGCACAGATACGCAGTATTTT

v_gene: TRBV19
abundance: many
d_gene: NA
j_gene: TRBJ1-3
CDR3aa: CASSIESSGNTIYF
CDR3nt: TGTGCCAGTAGTATAGAGAGCTCTGGAAACACCATATATTTT

v_gene: TRBV14
abundance: NA
d_gene: NA
j_gene: TRBJ2-1
CDR3aa: CASSRRDSSIYNEQFF
CDR3nt: TGTGCCAGCAGCCGTAGGGACTCTTCCATTTACAATGAGCAGTTCTTC

v_gene: TRBV4-1
abundance: NA
d_gene: NA
j_gene: TRBJ2-1
CDR3aa: CASSQDSGRLSYNEQFF
CDR3nt: TGCGCCAGCAGCCAAGATTCCGGACGCCTTTCCTACAATGAGCAGTTCTTC

v_gene: TRBV15
abundance: few
d_gene: TRBD1
j_gene: TRBJ1-2
CDR3aa: CATSRQGGDGYTF
CDR3nt: TGTGCCACCTCCCGACAGGGAGGGGATGGCTACACCTTC

v_gene: TRBV6-5
abundance: few
d_gene: TRBD1
j_gene: TRBJ1-2
CDR3aa: CASSRGTAYGYTF
CDR3nt: TGTGCCAGCAGTCGAGGGACAGCCTATGGCTACACCTTC

v_gene: TRBV14
abundance: NA
d_gene: NA
j_gene: TRBJ2-1
CDR3aa: CASSLTMGNEQFF
CDR3nt: TGTGCCAGCAGCCTGACCATGGGGAATGAGCAGTTCTTC

v_gene: TRBV28
abundance: few
d_gene: NA
j_gene: TRBJ1-2
CDR3aa: CASSPGTGANYGYTF
CDR3nt: TGTGCCAGCAGCCCGGGTACAGGAGCTAACTATGGCTACACCTTC

v_gene: TRBV29-1
abundance: NA
d_gene: TRBD2
j_gene: TRBJ2-5
CDR3aa: CSVEETAGGPLETQYF
CDR3nt: TGCAGCGTTGAAGAGACGGCGGGAGGGCCACTGGAGACCCAGTACTTC

v_gene: TRBV30
abundance: NA
d_gene: NA
j_gene: TRBJ2-7
CDR3aa: CAGNPAGGYEQYF
CDR3nt: TGTGCCGGGAACCCGGCCGGTGGGTACGAGCAGTACTTC

v_gene: TRBV5-1
abundance: few
d_gene: TRBD2
j_gene: TRBJ2-7
CDR3aa: CASSSTSGRSTQYEQYF
CDR3nt: TGCGCCAGCAGCTCTACTAGCGGGAGGTCAACCCAATACGAGCAGTACTTC

v_gene: TRBV21-1
abundance: NA
d_gene: NA
j_gene: TRBJ2-1
CDR3aa: CASSKCRGRGYNEQFF
CDR3nt: TGTGCCAGCAGCAAGTGCCGGGGTCGGGGATACAATGAGCAGTTCTTC

v_gene: TRBV6-5
abundance: NA
d_gene: NA
j_gene: TRBJ2-7
CDR3aa: CASSYGNGPYEQYF
CDR3nt: TGTGCCAGCAGTTACGGGAACGGACCCTACGAGCAGTACTTC

v_gene: TRBV7-9
abundance: NA
d_gene: TRBD2
j_gene: TRBJ2-1
CDR3aa: CASSFRAGAPYNEQFF
CDR3nt: TGTGCCAGCAGCTTTAGGGCGGGAGCCCCCTACAATGAGCAGTTCTTC